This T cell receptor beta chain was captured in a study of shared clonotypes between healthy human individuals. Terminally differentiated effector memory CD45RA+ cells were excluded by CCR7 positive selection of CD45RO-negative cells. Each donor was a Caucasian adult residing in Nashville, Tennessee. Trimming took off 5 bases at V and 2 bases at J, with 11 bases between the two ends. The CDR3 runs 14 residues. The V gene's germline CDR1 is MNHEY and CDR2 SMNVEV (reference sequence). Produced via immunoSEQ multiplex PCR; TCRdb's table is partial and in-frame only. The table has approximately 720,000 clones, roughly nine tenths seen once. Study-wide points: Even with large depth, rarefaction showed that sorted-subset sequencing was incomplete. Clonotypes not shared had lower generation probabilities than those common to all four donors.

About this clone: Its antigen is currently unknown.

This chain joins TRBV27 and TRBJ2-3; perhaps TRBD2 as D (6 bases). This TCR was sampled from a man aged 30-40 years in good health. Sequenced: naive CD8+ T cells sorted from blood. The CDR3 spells CASSLWEDTDTQYF. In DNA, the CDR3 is TGTGCCAGCAGTCTGTGGGAGGACACAGATACGCAGTATTTT.